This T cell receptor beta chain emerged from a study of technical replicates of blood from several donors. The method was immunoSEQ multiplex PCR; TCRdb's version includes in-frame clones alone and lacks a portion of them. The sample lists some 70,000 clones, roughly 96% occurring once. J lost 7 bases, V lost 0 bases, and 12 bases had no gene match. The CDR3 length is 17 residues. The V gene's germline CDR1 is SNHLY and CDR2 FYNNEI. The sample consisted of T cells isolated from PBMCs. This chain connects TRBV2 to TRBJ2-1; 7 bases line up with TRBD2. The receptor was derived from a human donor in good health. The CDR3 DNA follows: TGTGCCAGCAGTGAAGCGAAGTTGACTAGCCGGGGTAATGAGCAGTTCTTC. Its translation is CASSEAKLTSRGNEQFF.